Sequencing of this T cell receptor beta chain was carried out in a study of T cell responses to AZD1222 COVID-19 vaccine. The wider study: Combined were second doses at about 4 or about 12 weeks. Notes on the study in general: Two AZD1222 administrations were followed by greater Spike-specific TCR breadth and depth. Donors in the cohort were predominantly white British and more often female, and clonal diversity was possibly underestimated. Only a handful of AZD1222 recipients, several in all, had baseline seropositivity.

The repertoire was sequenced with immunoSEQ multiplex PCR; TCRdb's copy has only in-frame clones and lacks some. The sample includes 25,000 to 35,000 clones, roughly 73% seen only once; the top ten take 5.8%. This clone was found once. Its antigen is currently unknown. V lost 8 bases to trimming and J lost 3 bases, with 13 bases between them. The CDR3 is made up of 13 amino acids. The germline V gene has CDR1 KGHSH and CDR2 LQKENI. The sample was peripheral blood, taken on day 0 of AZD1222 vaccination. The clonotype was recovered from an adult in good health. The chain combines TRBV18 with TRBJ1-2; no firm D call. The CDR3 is CASQADTDYGYTF. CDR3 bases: TGTGCCAGCCAAGCAGACACAGACTATGGCTACACCTTC.